This TCR beta chain was profiled in a study of shared clonotypes between healthy human individuals. Study-wide points: Naive CD4 clonotypes were shared across a handful of donors at about 5%. Donor clonotype sharing was expected to depend on sequencing depth. Clonotypes shared by all four sorted-subset donors had higher generation probabilities than non-shared clonotypes.

For every subset, genomic DNA was evenly distributed across several immunoSEQ plates. The assay was immunoSEQ multiplex PCR, and TCRdb's table has in-frame clones only and misses some. This sample has some 2,000,000 clones, with approximately 96% found just once. Concerning this clone itself: No antigen is known for it.

The CDR3 length is 11 residues. The V and J ends lost 6 bases and 8 bases respectively, with 8 bases between them. The V gene's germline CDR1 is MNHNY and CDR2 SVGAGI (reference sequence). The rearrangement joins TRBV6-6 to TRBJ2-1; D gene uncertain. The sample consisted of naive CD4+ T cells sorted from blood. Subset given: CD45RA+ positively selected. This TCR came from a young man in good health. CDR3 in DNA: TGTGCCAGCAGCCTCCTCCATGAGCAGTTCTTC. Its translation: CASSLLHEQFF.